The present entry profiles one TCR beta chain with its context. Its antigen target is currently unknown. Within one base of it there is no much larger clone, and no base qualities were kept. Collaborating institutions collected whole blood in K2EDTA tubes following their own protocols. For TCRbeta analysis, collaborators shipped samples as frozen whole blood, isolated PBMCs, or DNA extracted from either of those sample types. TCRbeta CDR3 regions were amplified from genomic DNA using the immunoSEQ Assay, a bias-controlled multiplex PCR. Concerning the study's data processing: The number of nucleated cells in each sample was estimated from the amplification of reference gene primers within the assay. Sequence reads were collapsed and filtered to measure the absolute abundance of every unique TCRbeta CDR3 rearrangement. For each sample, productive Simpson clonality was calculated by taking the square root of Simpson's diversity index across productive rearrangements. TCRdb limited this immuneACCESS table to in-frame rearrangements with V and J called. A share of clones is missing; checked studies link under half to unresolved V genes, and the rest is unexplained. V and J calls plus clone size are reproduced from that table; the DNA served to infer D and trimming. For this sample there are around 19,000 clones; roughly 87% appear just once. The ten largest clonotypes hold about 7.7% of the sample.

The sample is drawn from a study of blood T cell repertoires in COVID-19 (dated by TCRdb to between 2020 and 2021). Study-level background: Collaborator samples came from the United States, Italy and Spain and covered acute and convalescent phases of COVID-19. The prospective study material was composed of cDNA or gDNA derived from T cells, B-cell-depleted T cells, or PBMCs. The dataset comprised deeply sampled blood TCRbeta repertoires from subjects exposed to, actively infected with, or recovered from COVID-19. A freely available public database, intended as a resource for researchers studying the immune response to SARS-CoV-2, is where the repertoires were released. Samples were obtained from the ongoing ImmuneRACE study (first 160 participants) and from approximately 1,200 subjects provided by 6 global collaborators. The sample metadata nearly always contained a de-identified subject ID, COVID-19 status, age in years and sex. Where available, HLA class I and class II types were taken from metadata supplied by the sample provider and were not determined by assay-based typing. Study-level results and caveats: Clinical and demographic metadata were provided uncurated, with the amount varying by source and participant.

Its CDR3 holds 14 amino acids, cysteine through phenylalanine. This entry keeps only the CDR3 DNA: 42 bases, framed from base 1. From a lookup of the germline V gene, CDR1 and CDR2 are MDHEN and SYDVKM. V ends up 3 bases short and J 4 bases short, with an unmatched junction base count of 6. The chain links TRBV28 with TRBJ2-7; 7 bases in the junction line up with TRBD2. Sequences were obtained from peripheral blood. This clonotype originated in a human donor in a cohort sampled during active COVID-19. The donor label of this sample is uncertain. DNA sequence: TGTGCCAGCAGTTTGAGCGGGACCCGATACGAGCAGTACTTC. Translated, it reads CASSLSGTRYEQYF.